The T cell receptor beta chain under discussion was sequenced for a study of graft-versus-host responses after intestinal transplantation. The germline V and J ends were trimmed by 3 bases and 3 bases, with 5 bases remaining between them. Germline lookup yields CDR1 MGHRA and CDR2 YSYEKL. The CDR3 runs 12 residues. Details on this clone: Antigen: not known.

Findings of the study overall: The study associated peak circulating GvH clone levels with early post-transplant HvG declines.

Only in-frame clones appear in the TCRdb table, and some are missing; sequencing was by immunoSEQ multiplex PCR. Found here are roughly 120,000 clones, 85% to 95% of them singletons; the top ten hold 0.45% to 0.65%. This clonotype was obtained from a human donor who received an intestinal transplant. This specimen was unstimulated CD8+ T cells sorted from spleen or lymph node cells, taken before intestinal transplant. The V call is TRBV4-1, the J call TRBJ2-5, with a possible D match to TRBD1 (5 bases). CDR3 in DNA: TGCGCCAGCAGCCACAGGGAAGAGACCCAGTACTTC. Translating gives CASSHREETQYF.